This TCR beta chain was obtained from a study of T-cell memory formation after mild COVID-19. V was shortened by 7 bases and J by 3 bases, with 16 bases between the two germline ends. CDR1 LGHDT and CDR2 YNNKEL come from the germline V gene (reference sequence). The CDR3 has 14 residues. This clonotype occurred a few times. TCR alpha and TCR beta cDNA libraries with sample barcodes and UMIs came from 5'RACE using constant-segment primers. Each CDR3 protein gets one entry after TCRdb re-called the 5' RACE reads with MiXCR. The repertoire holds roughly 200,000 distinct CDR3 sequences, with just over 9.5% as singletons.

The sample comprised PBMCs or a T cell subset sorted from them (not recorded which). J is TRBJ2-7 and V is TRBV3-1; D is undetermined. The sequence was obtained from a man younger than 30 who had mild COVID-19 (a few samples of this study predate the infection). Cell type and time point are not known. The CDR3 nucleotides are TGTGCCAGCACCCCCTTGCGCTGGAGCTACGAGCAGTACGTC. Translation: CASTPLRWSYEQYV.